The rows below give T cell receptor beta chains drawn from one sample of a study of shared clonotypes between healthy human individuals. Method: immunoSEQ multiplex PCR; TCRdb's copy keeps in-frame clones and lacks some. This table holds about 1.4 million clones, around 97% found once. The specimen was naive CD4+ T cells sorted from blood. These receptors all come from a man younger than 40 in good health. Both conserved end residues are part of each CDR3. The order of the fields is V gene, CDR3 length, clone size, D gene, J gene, CDR3 DNA, CDR3 protein. D genes are given only for firm matches. Only some rows state a clone size, as once, few, many or a class for expanded clones.

TRBV27	15	.	TRBD2	TRBJ2-1	TGTGCCAGCAGTTTATTTCTAGCGGGGATAAATGAGCAGTTCTTC	CASSLFLAGINEQFF
TRBV28	12	.	.	TRBJ2-7	TGTGCCACCGCAACAGTGGCCTACGAGCAGTACTTC	CATATVAYEQYF
TRBV7-2	14	.	TRBD1	TRBJ1-2	TGTGCCAGCAGCTTAGACAGGGGGCGGGATGGCTACACCTTC	CASSLDRGRDGYTF
TRBV28	19	.	TRBD1	TRBJ2-6	TGTGCCAGCAGTGCCGACGGGACAGGGTTTAATTACGGGGCCAACGTCCTGACTTTC	CASSADGTGFNYGANVLTF
TRBV6-5	13	.	.	TRBJ2-1	TGTGCCAGTTCCCGGGACTCCTACAATGAGCAGTTCTTC	CASSRDSYNEQFF
TRBV29-1	13	.	TRBD2	TRBJ2-7	TGCAGCGCCGGACTAGCGGGAGGGTACGAGCAGTACTTC	CSAGLAGGYEQYF
TRBV28	12	.	.	TRBJ2-7	TGTGCCAGCCTGGGACATTCCTACGAGCAGTACTTC	CASLGHSYEQYF
TRBV27	17	.	.	TRBJ2-2	TGTGCCAGCAGTTTTCTCACGTTGGGACTGAACACCGGGGAGCTGTTTTTT	CASSFLTLGLNTGELFF
TRBV5-1	15	.	.	TRBJ2-7	TGCGCCAGCACTGCCAGGGGAGACGGACCCTACGAGCAGTACTTC	CASTARGDGPYEQYF
TRBV14	18	.	TRBD2	TRBJ2-7	TGTGCCAGCAGCCAAGTGAAGACTAGCGGGAGGCCTCCCTACGAGCAGTACTTC	CASSQVKTSGRPPYEQYF
TRBV7-9	12	once	.	TRBJ2-7	TGTGCCAGCAGCTTTAGGAGGGACGAGCAGTACTTC	CASSFRRDEQYF
TRBV21-1	21	once	.	TRBJ2-2	TGTGCCAGCAGCCTAGGGACAACGGGGACTAGCGGCCAATCGAACACCGGGGAGCTGTTTTTT	CASSLGTTGTSGQSNTGELFF
TRBV18	19	.	TRBD2	TRBJ2-7	TGTGCCAGCTCATCCAGTCCGGGACTAGCGGGAATTGGCTCCTACGAGCAGTACTTC	CASSSSPGLAGIGSYEQYF
TRBV5-3	17	.	.	TRBJ2-1	TGTGCCAGAAGTCGAGGGAGGCGGGGCAACCGGACGAATGAGCAGTTCTTC	CARSRGRRGNRTNEQFF
TRBV10-3	13	.	.	TRBJ2-7	TGTGCCATCAGTGAGAACATAGGATACGAGCAGTACTTC	CAISENIGYEQYF
TRBV7-6	13	.	TRBD1	TRBJ1-2	TGTGCCAGCAGCAAAGCAGGGGGAAATGGCTACACCTTC	CASSKAGGNGYTF
TRBV7-2	15	.	.	TRBJ2-4	TGTGCCAGCAGCTCCTCGGGGGGCAGGGAGAACATTCAGTACTTC	CASSSSGGRENIQYF
TRBV5-4	15	.	TRBD1	TRBJ2-7	TGTGCCAGCAGCTTGGCCCCAGGGGGCCGTTACGAGCAGTACTTC	CASSLAPGGRYEQYF
TRBV5-6	14	.	.	TRBJ1-1	TGTGCCAGCAGCTTGGTGGCGCCGAACACTGAAGCTTTCTTT	CASSLVAPNTEAFF
TRBV9	14	.	.	TRBJ2-6	TGTGCCAGCAGCGTAGCCGCGGGGGCCAACGTCCTGACTTTC	CASSVAAGANVLTF
TRBV5-6	15	.	TRBD2	TRBJ2-7	TGTGCCAGCAGCTTCGCTAGCGGGAGGGCCTACGAGCAGTACTTC	CASSFASGRAYEQYF
TRBV5-1	16	.	TRBD2	TRBJ2-2	TGCGCCAGCAGCTTGACTAGCGGGAGAAACACCGGGGAGCTGTTTTTT	CASSLTSGRNTGELFF
TRBV4-3	16	.	.	TRBJ1-2	TGCGCCAGCAGCCAATTGTCGGGGGGGATGAACTATGGCTACACCTTC	CASSQLSGGMNYGYTF
TRBV7-9	14	.	.	TRBJ1-2	TGTGCCAGCAGAACTGACAGTACCTACTATGGCTACACCTTC	CASRTDSTYYGYTF
TRBV2	13	.	TRBD1	TRBJ1-2	TGTGCCAGCTATTGGACAGGGGAATATGGCTACACCTTC	CASYWTGEYGYTF
TRBV5-6	11	.	.	TRBJ2-3	TGTGCCAGCAGTGCGGGGGATACGCAGTATTTT	CASSAGDTQYF
TRBV5-6	15	.	TRBD1	TRBJ2-7	TGTGCCAGCAGCTTGGCCATGAGGGGGCAAGACGAGCAGTACTTC	CASSLAMRGQDEQYF
TRBV7-3	16	once	.	TRBJ2-1	TGTGCCAGCAGCAAGACCGGGACCCCCGGCGACAATGAGCAGTTCTTC	CASSKTGTPGDNEQFF
TRBV7-9	14	.	.	TRBJ2-5	TGTGCCAGCAGCTTGTACTCCATTAGAGAGACCCAGTACTTC	CASSLYSIRETQYF
TRBV18	14	.	.	TRBJ2-7	TGTGCCAGCTCGCTGGGACCGAAGAACTACGAGCAGTACTTC	CASSLGPKNYEQYF
TRBV9	17	once	.	TRBJ2-1	TGTGCCAGCAGCGGAGGTCGGGAACGGTTTGGTCGTAGTGAGCAGTTCTTC	CASSGGRERFGRSEQFF
TRBV2	15	.	.	TRBJ1-5	TGTGCCAGCAGTGAAGGGGCTCCCCGCAATCAGCCCCAGCATTTT	CASSEGAPRNQPQHF
TRBV5-1	16	.	.	TRBJ2-1	TGCGCCAGCAGCTTGGCCCCTTCACGCTCCTACAATGAGCAGTTCTTC	CASSLAPSRSYNEQFF
TRBV6-6	14	.	.	TRBJ2-1	TGTGCCAGCAGTTACCGGGACATACACAATGAGCAGTTCTTC	CASSYRDIHNEQFF
TRBV9	13	.	TRBD1	TRBJ2-5	TGTGCCAGCAGCGTCCAGGGGGTAGAGACCCAGTACTTC	CASSVQGVETQYF
TRBV2	14	.	.	TRBJ2-5	TGTGCCAGCAGTGGGAGGACGTACCAAGAGACCCAGTACTTC	CASSGRTYQETQYF
TRBV5-4	13	.	TRBD1	TRBJ1-2	TGTGCCAGCTCAGGGGACAGGGGCTATGGCTACACCTTC	CASSGDRGYGYTF
TRBV9	15	.	TRBD2	TRBJ2-7	TGTGCCAGCAGCTCCGAAGCCGGCGGGGGCTACGAGCAGTACTTC	CASSSEAGGGYEQYF
TRBV6-5	15	.	.	TRBJ2-5	TGTGCCAGCAGTTACGAGAGGCAGTCAGGGGAGACCCAGTACTTC	CASSYERQSGETQYF
TRBV27	15	once	.	TRBJ2-3	TGTCCCTCGTCGGGGGAGGACCTGTCAGAGGATACGCAGTATTTT	CPSSGEDLSEDTQYF
TRBV10-3	13	.	TRBD2	TRBJ2-5	TGTGCCATCCGCGCGGGAGGCGAGGAGACCCAGTACTTC	CAIRAGGEETQYF
TRBV7-2	14	.	.	TRBJ2-1	TGTGCCAGCAGCTTACGAGGAGGCTTGGGTGAGCAGTTCTTC	CASSLRGGLGEQFF
TRBV10-3	16	.	TRBD1	TRBJ2-3	TGTGCCATCAGTGAGGTTGGTGGACAGGGGGCATATACGCAGTATTTT	CAISEVGGQGAYTQYF
TRBV5-8	14	.	TRBD1	TRBJ2-5	TGTGCCAGCAGCTTGTACAGGGGGGAAGAGACCCAGTACTTC	CASSLYRGEETQYF